The TCR beta chain under discussion was sequenced for a study of T cell responses to AZD1222 COVID-19 vaccine (dated by TCRdb to 2020 to 2022). Turning to the overall study: AZD1222 recipients given second doses at about 4 weeks or at about 12 weeks were pooled, since spike-specific TCR depth and breadth were not found to differ between the two schedules. A total of under 250 trial participants underwent TCR sequencing, of whom 207 had received two doses of AZD1222 and about 26 had received two doses of the MenACWY control vaccine. Enrollment into the trials was organized by age into subgroups of 18-55, 56-69 and 70-plus years, and those subgroups contained approximately 150, 30 and 60 TCR-sequenced participants, respectively. Broad study findings and their caveats: No day 14 peak-response samples were available, so repertoires were characterized only after the peak T cell response. The vaccine-associated CD4 TCRs covered the entire spike protein, and the dominant responses fell in regions 160-218 and 743-854. In the small 56-69-year group, the increase in depth fell short of significance, most likely because of low power. After two AZD1222 doses, spike-specific TCR breadth and depth were significantly higher than at day 0 and than in MenACWY recipients. Reportedly, close to half of the unique spike-specific TCRs recognized epitopes lying outside the regions that are mutated in the B.1.351 and B.1.1.7 variants. Participants were mostly white British and included more females than males, and it was suggested by the authors that clonal diversity may have been underestimated. Conclusions about previously exposed vaccinees are limited because only six or seven AZD1222 recipients were SARS-CoV-2 seropositive at baseline.

From its cysteine to its phenylalanine, the CDR3 spans 15 amino acids. The sequence is cut down to CDR3 DNA, 45 bases in frame from base 1. Trimmed from V: 5 bases; trimmed from J: 7 bases; junction bases lacking a gene match: 10. Reading the germline V gene gives CDR1 KGHSH and CDR2 LQKENI. Reading the label with the study, this specimen's time point is: baseline before first vaccination. Vaccinee samples were obtained from the UK trials COV001 and COV002, which included a single-blind randomized controlled phase 2/3 trial of AZD1222 (ChAdOx1 nCoV-19) in healthy adults. For TCRbeta chain sequencing, PBMC samples from trial participants were taken at day 0 and at day 28 after the second dose. The table lists this clone with a count of one. This receptor's antigen is unknown. The sample holds no much larger clone one base away, and base qualities are not on file. The CDR3 regions of human TCRbeta chains were analyzed by immunosequencing. In the original analysis: TCRs in the repertoires were matched against a reference library of SARS-CoV-2-specific TCRs that had been generated with the MIRA antigen-specificity platform. Breadth was defined as the fraction of unique TCRs that were SARS-CoV-2-associated. Depth was defined as the fraction of total T cells that were SARS-CoV-2-associated. Each spike-specific TCR was assigned to its reactive spike region and to a CD4 or CD8 class using the MIRA data. Log10-transformed breadth and depth values were compared by one-way ANOVA with Sidak's multiple comparisons tests. The table comes from immuneACCESS by way of TCRdb, which keeps in-frame sequences with V and J called. Part of the clones is missing from these tables; in studies checked, under half for an unresolved V gene and the rest for unknown reasons. V and J calls plus clone size are reproduced from that table; the DNA served to infer D and trimming. Recorded for this sample are 55,000 to 70,000 clones; more than 70% of them occurred a single time. Of the sample, roughly 8.3% falls within the top ten clones.

The chain is encoded by TRBV18 joined to TRBJ1-5, with TRBD1 identical over 8 junction bases. The source material was peripheral blood, sampled on day 0 of AZD1222 vaccination. The TCR sequence derives from an adult in good health. The DNA reads TGTGCCAGCTCAGCTGGACAGGGCCGTACCCAGCCCCAGCATTTT. It is translated as CASSAGQGRTQPQHF.